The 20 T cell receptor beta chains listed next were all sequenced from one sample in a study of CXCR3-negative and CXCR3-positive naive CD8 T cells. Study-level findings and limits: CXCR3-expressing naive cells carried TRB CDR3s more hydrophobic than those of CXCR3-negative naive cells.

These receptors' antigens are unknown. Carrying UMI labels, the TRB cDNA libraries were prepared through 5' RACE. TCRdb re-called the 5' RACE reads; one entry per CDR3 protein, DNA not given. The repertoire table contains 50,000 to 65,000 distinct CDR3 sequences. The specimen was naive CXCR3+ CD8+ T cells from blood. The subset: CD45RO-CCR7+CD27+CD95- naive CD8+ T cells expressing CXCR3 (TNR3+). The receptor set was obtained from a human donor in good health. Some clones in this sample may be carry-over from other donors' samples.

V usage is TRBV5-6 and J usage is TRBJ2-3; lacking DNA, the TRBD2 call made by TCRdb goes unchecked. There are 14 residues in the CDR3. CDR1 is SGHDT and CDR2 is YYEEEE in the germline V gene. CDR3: CASSLGASRDTQYF.

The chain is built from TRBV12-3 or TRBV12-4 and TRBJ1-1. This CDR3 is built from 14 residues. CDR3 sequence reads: CASSPSAEGTEAFF.

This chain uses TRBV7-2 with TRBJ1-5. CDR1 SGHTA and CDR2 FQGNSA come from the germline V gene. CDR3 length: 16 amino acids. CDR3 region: CASSLELGVSNQPQHF.

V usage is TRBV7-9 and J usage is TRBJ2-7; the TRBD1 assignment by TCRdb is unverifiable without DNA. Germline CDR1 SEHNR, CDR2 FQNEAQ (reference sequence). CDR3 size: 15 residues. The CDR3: CASTYQGPPSYEQYF.

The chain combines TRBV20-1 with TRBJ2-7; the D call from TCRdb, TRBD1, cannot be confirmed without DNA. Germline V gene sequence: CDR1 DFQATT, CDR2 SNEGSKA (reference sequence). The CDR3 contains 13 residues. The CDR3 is CSAEERDTYEQYF.

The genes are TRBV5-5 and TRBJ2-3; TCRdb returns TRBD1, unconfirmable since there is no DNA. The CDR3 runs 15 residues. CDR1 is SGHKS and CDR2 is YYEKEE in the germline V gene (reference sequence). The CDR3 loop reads CASSHWGLPTDTQYF.

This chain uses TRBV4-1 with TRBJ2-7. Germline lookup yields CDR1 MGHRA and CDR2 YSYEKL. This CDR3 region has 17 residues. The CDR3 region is CASSPALGVRSSYEQYF.

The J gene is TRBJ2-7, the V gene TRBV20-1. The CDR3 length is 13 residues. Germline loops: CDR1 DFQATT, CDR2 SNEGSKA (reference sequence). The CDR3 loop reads CSARDGTVFKQYF.

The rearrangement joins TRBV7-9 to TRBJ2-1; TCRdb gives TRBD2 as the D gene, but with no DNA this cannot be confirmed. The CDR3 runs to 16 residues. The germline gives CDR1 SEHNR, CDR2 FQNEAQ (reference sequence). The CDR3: CASSSTGTRLYNEQFF.

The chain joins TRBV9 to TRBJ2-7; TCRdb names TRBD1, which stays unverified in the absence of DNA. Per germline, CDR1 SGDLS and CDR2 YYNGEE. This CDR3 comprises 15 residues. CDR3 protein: CASSVGPGPTYEQYF.

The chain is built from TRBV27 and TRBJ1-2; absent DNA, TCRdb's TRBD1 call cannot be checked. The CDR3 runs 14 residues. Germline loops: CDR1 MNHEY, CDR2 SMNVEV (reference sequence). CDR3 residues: CASMGTDARGGYTF.

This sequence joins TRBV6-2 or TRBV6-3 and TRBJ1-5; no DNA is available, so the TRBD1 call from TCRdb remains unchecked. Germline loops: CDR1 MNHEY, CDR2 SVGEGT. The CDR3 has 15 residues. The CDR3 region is CASSPVDGSNQPQHF.

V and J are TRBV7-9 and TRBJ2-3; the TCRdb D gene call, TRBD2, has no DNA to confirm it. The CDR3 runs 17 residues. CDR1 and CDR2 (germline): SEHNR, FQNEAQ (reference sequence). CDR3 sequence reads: CASSLSLATFGTDTQYF.

This CDR3 reads CSARDSRAADTQYF. The chain recombines TRBV20-1 with TRBJ2-3. There are 14 residues in the CDR3. Per the germline V gene, CDR1 is DFQATT and CDR2 is SNEGSKA (reference sequence).

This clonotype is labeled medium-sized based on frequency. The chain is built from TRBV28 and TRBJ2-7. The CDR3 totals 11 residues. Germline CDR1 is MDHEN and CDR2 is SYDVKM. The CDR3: CASTNHYEQYF.

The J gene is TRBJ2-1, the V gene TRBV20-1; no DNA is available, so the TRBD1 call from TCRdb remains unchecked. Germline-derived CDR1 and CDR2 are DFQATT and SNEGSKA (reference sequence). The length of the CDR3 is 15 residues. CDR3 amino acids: CSASPSPGSYNEQFF.

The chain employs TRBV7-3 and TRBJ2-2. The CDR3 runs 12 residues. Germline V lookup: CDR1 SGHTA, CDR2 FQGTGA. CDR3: CASSSYSGELFF.

The CDR3 sequence is CASLGQGHQPQHF. The chain links TRBV12-3 or TRBV12-4 to TRBJ1-5; TCRdb gives TRBD1 as the D gene, but with no DNA this cannot be confirmed. CDR3 size: 13 residues.

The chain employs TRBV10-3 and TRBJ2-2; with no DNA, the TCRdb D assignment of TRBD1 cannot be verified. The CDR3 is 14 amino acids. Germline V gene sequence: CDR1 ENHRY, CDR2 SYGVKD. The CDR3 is CATQTGDNTGELFF.

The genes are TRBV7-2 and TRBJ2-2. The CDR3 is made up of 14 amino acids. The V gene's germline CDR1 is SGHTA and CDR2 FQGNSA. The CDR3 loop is CASRLTGNTGELFF.